This passage covers 29 T cell receptor beta chains from one sample sequenced in a study of cytomegalovirus exposure and HLA in healthy donors. Primers for the PCR totalled 60 Vbeta and 13 Jbeta. Clones were sequenced by immunoSEQ multiplex PCR, and TCRdb holds only the in-frame ones, with some missing. The sample carries 120,000 to 150,000 clones, approximately 80% recorded once. The sample comprised PBMCs. These receptors were collected from a man younger than 45 in good health and CMV-seropositive.

The chain uses TRBV27 and TRBJ1-1; 11 bases line up with TRBD1. V dropped 6 bases and J dropped 4; count of bases not matched to a gene: 16. The germline V gene encodes CDR1 MNHEY and CDR2 SMNVEV (reference sequence). CDR3 size: 18 residues. The CDR3 here is CASRTFFGDRGSGTEAFF. The CDR3 coding sequence is TGTGCCAGCAGAACCTTCTTTGGGGACAGGGGGTCCGGCACTGAAGCTTTCTTT.

This sequence joins TRBV27 and TRBJ2-4, with 10 bases identical to TRBD1. This CDR3 spans 16 amino acids. CDR1 is MNHEY and CDR2 is SMNVEV in the germline V gene (reference sequence). Unmatched junction bases numbered 8, after V lost 5 bases and J lost 4 bases. In nucleotides, the CDR3 is TGTGCCAGCAGTCCACGACAGGGGGCAGGAAAAAACATTCAGTACTTC. Protein: CASSPRQGAGKNIQYF.

The gene calls are TRBV12-5 and TRBJ2-7, with a weak D call TRBD1 (6 bases). V dropped 2 bases and J dropped 4 bases, with 15 bases sitting between them. The length of the CDR3 is 15 residues. The germline V gene has CDR1 LGHNT and CDR2 FRNRAP. In DNA form, the CDR3 reads TGTGCTAGTGGTTTGAGGTCGCAGGGGCGTTACGAGCAGTACTTC. Protein sequence: CASGLRSQGRYEQYF.

This sequence joins TRBV7-6 and TRBJ1-2; D remains unclear. V lost 4 bases to trimming and J lost 4 bases, with 10 bases between them. This CDR3 has 13 amino acids. Germline-derived CDR1 and CDR2 are SGHVS and FNYEAQ. CDR3 in amino acids: CASSWPKSYGYTF. DNA of the CDR3: TGTGCCAGCAGCTGGCCCAAATCCTATGGCTACACCTTC.

The chain couples TRBV4-1 to TRBJ1-1, with TRBD1 matching 8 bases. This CDR3 is built from 15 residues. Germline trimming cut 0 bases from V and 4 bases from J; bases unmatched to any gene: 4. CDR1 is MGHRA and CDR2 is YSYEKL in the germline V gene. This chain's CDR3 is CASSQDYRGATEAFF. The DNA for the CDR3 is TGCGCCAGCAGCCAAGATTACAGGGGGGCCACTGAAGCTTTCTTT.

The sample holds one count of this clone. The V call is TRBV10-2, the J call TRBJ2-3; 9 positions agree with TRBD2. V trimming: 1 base; J trimming: 1 base; junction bases outside the gene matches: 0. The germline gives CDR1 WSHSY, CDR2 SAAADI. The CDR3 is made up of 15 amino acids. This CDR3 is CASSEWTSGTDTQYF. In DNA, the CDR3 is TGCGCCAGCAGTGAGTGGACTAGCGGCACAGATACGCAGTATTTT.

The rearrangement joins TRBV6-1 to TRBJ2-1; 10 bases map to TRBD2. The germline V gene has CDR1 MNHNS and CDR2 SASEGT. This CDR3 has 15 amino acids. The ends lost 5 bases at V and 3 bases at J; junction bases unmatched: 4. The CDR3 sequence: CASSLTSGDYNEQFF. CDR3 nucleotides: TGTGCCAGCAGTCTTACTAGCGGGGACTACAATGAGCAGTTCTTC.

J is TRBJ2-5 and V is TRBV30; 9 bases fit TRBD2. The ends lost 1 base at V and 12 bases at J; junction bases unmatched: 3. The CDR3 contains 11 residues. Germline assignment: CDR1 GTSNPN and CDR2 SVGIG (reference sequence). Here the CDR3 DNA reads TGTGCCTGGAGTGAGCGGGGGGCAAAGTACTTC. Translated, it gives CAWSERGAKYF.

The chain links TRBV9 to TRBJ1-5, with D unclear. V lost 3 bases to trimming and J lost 8 bases, with 12 bases between them. CDR1 is SGDLS and CDR2 is YYNGEE in the germline V gene. The CDR3 is 13 amino acids. The CDR3 region is CASSDNFAEPQHF. In DNA, the CDR3 is TGTGCCAGCAGCGACAACTTCGCGGAGCCCCAGCATTTT. The variable domain in full, completed from reference TRBV9 and TRBJ1-5, reads DSGVTQTPKHLITATGQRVTLRCSPRSGDLSVYWYQQSLDQGLQFLIQYYNGEERAKGNILERFSAQQFPDLHSELNLSSLELGDSALYFCASSDNFAEPQHFGDGTRLSIL.

This sequence joins TRBV2 and TRBJ1-1; a possible D gene is TRBD1 (6 bases). The CDR3 spans 14 residues. The V gene's germline CDR1 is SNHLY and CDR2 FYNNEI. V gave up 6 bases and J gave up 4 bases, with 15 bases separating them. The CDR3 protein is CASRPGTSGTEAFF. CDR3 DNA sequence: TGTGCCAGCAGGCCCGGGACATCGGGCACTGAAGCTTTCTTT.

V and J are TRBV4-1 and TRBJ1-5, with 7 bases that match TRBD1. The CDR3 consists of 14 residues. V shed 4 bases and J 9 bases; nucleotides not matched to a gene: 9. Germline CDR1 reads MGHRA; CDR2 reads YSYEKL. CDR3 sequence reads: CASSRDSPPGPQHF. CDR3 coding DNA: TGCGCCAGCAGCCGGGACAGCCCTCCCGGGCCCCAGCATTTT.

The V call is TRBV11-2, the J call TRBJ2-2; 9 bases match TRBD2. This CDR3 spans 17 amino acids. In germline, CDR1 is SGHAT, CDR2 FQNNGV. The ends lost 5 bases at V and 7 bases at J; junction bases unmatched: 14. The CDR3 region has the DNA TGTGCCAGCAGCCCAACCCTACTAGCGGGTCGGGGCGGGGAGCTGTTTTTT. Its protein is CASSPTLLAGRGGELFF.

This clone appeared once. The V gene is TRBV6-1, the J gene TRBJ2-7, with a possible D match to TRBD2 (5 bases). Between the trimmed V and J ends, which lost 7 bases and 2 bases, there was a span of 18 bases. The CDR3 totals 15 residues. Germline values: CDR1 MNHNS, CDR2 SASEGT. CDR3 protein: CASTQWGDTAYEQYF. For the CDR3, the DNA is TGTGCCAGCACCCAATGGGGAGACACTGCCTACGAGCAGTACTTC.

The chain employs TRBV19 and TRBJ2-6, with D unresolved. The V end was cut by 0 bases, the J end by 0 bases, with 6 bases between. The CDR3 loop spans 16 amino acids. Germline assignment: CDR1 LNHDA and CDR2 SQIVND (reference sequence). This CDR3 reads CASSIDLYSGANVLTF. The CDR3 bases are TGTGCCAGTAGTATAGATCTCTACTCTGGGGCCAACGTCCTGACTTTC.

This clone came up a few times. An end of the junction does not agree with germline; a read error may underlie this. The V and J genes are TRBV9 and TRBJ2-4; unclear D gene. Germline CDR1 SGDLS, CDR2 YYNGEE. This CDR3 contains 14 residues. CDR3 protein: CASSVQDSKNSQYF. CDR3 sequence (DNA): TGTGCCAGCAGCGTTCAGGATTCCAAAAACAGTCAGTACTTC.

The chain couples TRBV5-4 to TRBJ2-5, with D maybe TRBD2 (5 bases). V lost 4 bases, J lost 5 bases, and 21 bases lay in between. This CDR3 spans 16 amino acids. In germline, CDR1 is SGHNT, CDR2 YYREEE (reference sequence). This chain's CDR3 is CASSPRGLTGSETQYF. The DNA for the CDR3 is TGTGCCAGCAGCCCGAGAGGACTCACGGGGTCGGAGACCCAGTACTTC. Full variable domain (outside the CDR3, taken from reference TRBV5-4 and TRBJ2-5): ETGVTQSPTHLIKTRGQQVTLRCSSQSGHNTVSWYQQALGQGPQFIFQYYREEENGRGNFPPRFSGLQFPNYSSELNVNALELDDSALYLCASSPRGLTGSETQYFGPGTRLLVL.

This clone has only one observation. The J gene is TRBJ1-2, the V gene TRBV28; 7 positions match TRBD1. Germline CDR1 and CDR2: MDHEN and SYDVKM. The CDR3 runs 12 residues. V lost 10 bases, J lost 2 bases, and 4 bases stayed unmatched. CDR3 sequence (DNA): TGTGCCACCGCGGACAGGAACTATGGCTACACCTTC. Protein: CATADRNYGYTF.

The CDR3 reads CASSIGLAGGNTGELFF. Here the CDR3 DNA reads TGTGCCAGCAGCATCGGGCTAGCGGGAGGAAACACCGGGGAGCTGTTTTTT. The chain couples TRBV5-4 to TRBJ2-2, with 11 positions matching TRBD2. V lost 4 bases to trimming and J lost 2 bases; unmatched junction nucleotides: 7. The CDR3 totals 17 residues. The germline V gene encodes CDR1 SGHNT and CDR2 YYREEE (reference sequence). Supplemented by reference TRBV5-4 and TRBJ2-2, the full variable domain reads ETGVTQSPTHLIKTRGQQVTLRCSSQSGHNTVSWYQQALGQGPQFIFQYYREEENGRGNFPPRFSGLQFPNYSSELNVNALELDDSALYLCASSIGLAGGNTGELFFGEGSRLTVL.

The chain couples TRBV5-6 to TRBJ1-2, with D perhaps TRBD1 (5 bases). The CDR3 is made up of 13 amino acids. The germline V and J ends were trimmed by 2 bases and 4 bases, with 9 bases remaining between them. Germline V lookup: CDR1 SGHDT, CDR2 YYEEEE. The CDR3 coding sequence is TGTGCCAGCAGCTTTCGGGGGATCTATGGCTACACCTTC. Protein product: CASSFRGIYGYTF. Full variable domain (outside the CDR3, taken from reference TRBV5-6 and TRBJ1-2): DAGVTQSPTHLIKTRGQQVTLRCSPKSGHDTVSWYQQALGQGPQFIFQYYEEEERQRGNFPDRFSGHQFPNYSSELNVNALLLGDSALYLCASSFRGIYGYTFGSGTRLTVV.

The J gene is TRBJ2-7, the V gene TRBV7-9; TRBD1 matches 9 bases. Germline V lookup: CDR1 SEHNR, CDR2 FQNEAQ (reference sequence). The trim removed 1 base at V and 4 bases at J, leaving 2 bases unmatched. This CDR3 has 14 residues. CDR3 DNA sequence: TGTGCCAGCAGCTTAGACAGGGGGCGGTACGAGCAGTACTTC. Amino acid sequence: CASSLDRGRYEQYF.

V gene TRBV30 combines with J gene TRBJ1-5; perhaps TRBD1 as D (6 bases). Trimming left V 5 bases short and J 4 bases short, with 12 bases between. Germline values: CDR1 GTSNPN, CDR2 SVGIG (reference sequence). This CDR3 comprises 13 residues. As DNA, the CDR3 is TGTGCCTGGCCGGGACATCTTAATCAGCCCCAGCATTTT. As protein: CAWPGHLNQPQHF.

The rearrangement joins TRBV28 to TRBJ2-7, with D possibly matching TRBD1 (6 bases). Germline CDR1 and CDR2: MDHEN and SYDVKM. CDR3 length: 14 residues. V lost 6 bases and J 8 bases, leaving 20 bases between the germline ends. CDR3: CASSPGHRSGQQYF. CDR3 DNA sequence: TGTGCCAGCAGCCCGGGACACCGAAGTGGCCAGCAGTACTTC.

J is TRBJ2-2 and V is TRBV30; D may be TRBD1 (5 bases). Germline CDR1 is GTSNPN and CDR2 is SVGIG (reference sequence). V was cut by 2 bases and J by 8 bases, with 15 bases left in between. The CDR3 has 14 residues. Written as DNA, the CDR3 is TGTGCCTGGAGTTCGGTAGGGGCGTTAGGGGAGCTGTTTTTT. Translating it yields CAWSSVGALGELFF. Filled out from reference TRBV30 and TRBJ2-2, the complete variable domain reads SQTIHQWPATLVQPVGSPLSLECTVEGTSNPNLYWYRQAAGRGLQLLFYSVGIGQISSEVPQNLSASRPQDRQFILSSKKLLLSDSGFYLCAWSSVGALGELFFGEGSRLTVL.

The rearrangement joins TRBV6-4 to TRBJ2-3; TRBD2 might be the D (5 bases). Germline values: CDR1 MRHNA, CDR2 SNTAGT. Trimming left V 3 bases short and J 2 bases short, with 6 bases between. This CDR3 region has 13 residues. The CDR3 DNA is TGTGCCAGCAGTGAAGCGGACACAGATACGCAGTATTTT. As protein: CASSEADTDTQYF.

The rearrangement uses TRBV6-5 and TRBJ1-1; 7 bases fit TRBD1. The CDR3 totals 14 residues. Germline assignment: CDR1 MNHEY and CDR2 SVGAGI. The junction had 2 bases not matched to a gene; V was cut back by 0 bases and J by 4 bases. The CDR3 loop reads CASSYSTGATEAFF. DNA of the CDR3: TGTGCCAGCAGTTACTCAACAGGGGCCACTGAAGCTTTCTTT.

The chain links TRBV9 to TRBJ2-1; 8 bases map to TRBD1. Germline V CDR1 and CDR2: SGDLS, YYNGEE. The V gene end was trimmed by 0 bases and the J gene end by 5 bases; junction bases not matched to a gene: 4. CDR3 size: 15 residues. The CDR3 reads CASSVAGGKNNEQFF. In DNA form, the CDR3 reads TGTGCCAGCAGCGTAGCAGGGGGCAAGAACAATGAGCAGTTCTTC.

A note on this clone: This sample includes further DNA sequences coding for the same CDR3. This chain joins TRBV5-1 and TRBJ2-7; D uncertain. Per the germline V gene, CDR1 is SGHRS and CDR2 is YFSETQ. The CDR3 runs to 12 residues. V shed 0 bases and J shed 4 bases, with 5 bases lying between them. Written as DNA, the CDR3 is TGCGCCAGCAGCTTGGGAGGATACGAGCAGTACTTC. Protein sequence: CASSLGGYEQYF.

J is TRBJ2-1 and V is TRBV5-1; 13 bases line up with TRBD2. Unmatched junction bases numbered 8, after V lost 5 bases and J lost 3 bases. The CDR3 totals 17 residues. Germline CDR1 SGHRS, CDR2 YFSETQ. The CDR3 spells CASSLGGTSGNYNEQFF. In DNA, the CDR3 is TGCGCCAGCAGTCTCGGCGGGACTAGCGGGAACTACAATGAGCAGTTCTTC.

This chain links TRBV6-4 with TRBJ2-1, with 8 bases aligning to TRBD1. Germline trimming cut 3 bases from V and 1 base from J; bases unmatched to any gene: 5. CDR3 length equals 16 residues. Germline V gene data show CDR1 as MRHNA and CDR2 as SNTAGT. CDR3 loop: CASSEEDRVSYNEQFF. Here the CDR3 DNA reads TGTGCCAGCAGTGAGGAGGACAGGGTTTCCTACAATGAGCAGTTCTTC.